This entry lists 28 T cell receptor beta chains sequenced from one sample in a study of T-cell reconstitution after alpha-beta-depleted transplantation in children. Unique molecular identifiers were incorporated into the prepared TCRbeta library. One entry per CDR3 protein, called by TCRdb with MiXCR from the PCR reads. This table holds 600,000 to 700,000 distinct CDR3 sequences, roughly 17% found once. The source was PBMCs from the stem cell graft donor, collected from the stem cell graft. These receptors were obtained from a human donor who donated a stem cell graft to a child with acute myeloid leukemia.

In this sample, this clonotype turned up a few times. The genes are TRBV25-1 and TRBJ2-1; D gene unclear. Looked up from germline, CDR1 is MGHDK and CDR2 is SYGVNS. Trimming removed 1 base from V and 8 bases from J, with 9 bases in between. This CDR3 contains 13 residues. The CDR3 region is CASSELSRDEQFF. In DNA, the CDR3 is TGTGCCAGCAGTGAATTAAGCCGGGATGAGCAGTTCTTC.

The V and J genes are TRBV20-1 and TRBJ2-2; D is ambiguous. V gave up 2 bases and J gave up 4 bases, with 14 bases separating them. Germline values: CDR1 DFQATT, CDR2 SNEGSKA (reference sequence). This CDR3 spans 15 amino acids. The CDR3: CSARPTGPSTGELFF. CDR3 nucleotides: TGCAGTGCTAGACCCACCGGCCCGAGCACCGGGGAGCTGTTTTTT.

This clonotype has at least ten counts. Written as DNA, the CDR3 is TGCAGTGCTGGGGGGGGGAATGAGCAGTTCTTC. It encodes CSAGGGNEQFF. This chain uses TRBV20-1 with TRBJ2-1; 7 nucleotides align to TRBD2. The CDR3 is 11 residues long. Germline lookup yields CDR1 DFQATT and CDR2 SNEGSKA (reference sequence). The junction had 2 bases not matched to a gene; V was cut back by 5 bases and J by 7 bases.

This clonotype appeared many times. V gene TRBV20-1 combines with J gene TRBJ2-3; 7 bases are shared with TRBD2. There are 16 residues in the CDR3. CDR1 and CDR2 (germline): DFQATT, SNEGSKA (reference sequence). Trimming took 3 bases from V and 3 from J; bases not matched to a gene: 12. CDR3 coding DNA: TGCAGTGCTAGCAGTCTTGGGCAGGGAGGGACAGATACGCAGTATTTT. The encoded protein is CSASSLGQGGTDTQYF.

A few counts support this clonotype. The rearrangement uses TRBV5-1 and TRBJ1-1; D perhaps matches TRBD1 (6 bases). Germline V gene sequence: CDR1 SGHRS, CDR2 YFSETQ. V dropped 3 bases and J dropped 3 bases, with 15 bases sitting between them. The CDR3 loop spans 15 amino acids. The chain's CDR3 is CASSSGGTPDTEAFF. CDR3 coding DNA: TGCGCCAGCAGCTCGGGCGGGACACCAGACACTGAAGCTTTCTTT.

The sample holds a few counts of this clonotype. The gene calls are TRBV4-2 and TRBJ1-2, with D unresolved. This CDR3 is built from 13 residues. V lost 4 bases and J 1 base, leaving 7 bases between the germline ends. Looked up from germline, CDR1 is LGHNA and CDR2 is YNFKEQ. The CDR3 here is CASSLTYNYGYTF. The DNA of the CDR3 is TGTGCCAGCAGCCTCACATATAACTATGGCTACACCTTC.

The V and J genes are TRBV4-1 and TRBJ2-2, with D unclear. Germline CDR1 and CDR2: MGHRA and YSYEKL. The CDR3 spans 15 residues. V was cut by 6 bases and J by 2 bases, with 13 bases left in between. The CDR3 DNA is TGCGCCAGCAGTTCACGGGCTGCAAACACCGGGGAGCTGTTTTTT. It codes for CASSSRAANTGELFF.

This clonotype has at least ten counts. The chain recombines TRBV12-3 or TRBV12-4 with TRBJ2-4, with a possible D match to TRBD2 (5 bases). The V gene lost 3 bases and the J gene lost 8 bases, with 8 bases spanning the gap. The CDR3 consists of 12 residues. CDR3 amino acids: CASSFVGDIQYF. As DNA, the CDR3 is TGTGCCAGCAGTTTCGTCGGGGACATTCAGTACTTC.

This clonotype was counted between two and nine times. This chain joins TRBV7-3 and TRBJ1-1; D uncertain. Germline V gives CDR1 SGHTA, CDR2 FQGTGA. CDR3 length equals 14 residues. With 5 bases removed from V and 4 bases from J, the gap between germline ends came to 14 bases. The CDR3 is CASSLKGLATEAFF. CDR3 bases: TGTGCCAGCAGCCTCAAGGGCCTCGCCACTGAAGCTTTCTTT.

The chain is built from TRBV5-1 and TRBJ2-3; TRBD1 matches at 9 bases. The CDR3 is 19 amino acids. Germline lookup yields CDR1 SGHRS and CDR2 YFSETQ. V shed 3 bases and J 2 bases; nucleotides not matched to a gene: 16. CDR3 sequence reads: CASSSSPGTGTLATDTQYF. The CDR3 region has the DNA TGCGCCAGCAGCTCAAGTCCCGGGACAGGGACCCTCGCCACAGATACGCAGTATTTT.

This clonotype has a handful of counts. V and J are TRBV5-1 and TRBJ2-3; D is undetermined. The germline CDR1 and CDR2 sequences are SGHRS and YFSETQ. Deletions cut 0 bases from V and 3 bases from J, with 8 bases between. This CDR3 has 14 amino acids. CDR3 region: CASSLGMATDTQYF. CDR3 coding DNA: TGCGCCAGCAGCTTGGGAATGGCTACAGATACGCAGTATTTT.

This rearrangement joins TRBV14 to TRBJ2-1; D unresolved. The V gene's germline CDR1 is SGHDN and CDR2 FVKESK. This CDR3 is built from 15 residues. Trimming shortened V by 4 bases and J by 8 bases, and 18 bases separated the two germline ends. For the CDR3, the DNA is TGTGCCAGCAGCCTAGGGAACTGGGCAACCCATGAGCAGTTCTTC. Its protein is CASSLGNWATHEQFF.

The rearrangement links TRBV6-1 to TRBJ1-3; D remains ambiguous. The germline V gene encodes CDR1 MNHNS and CDR2 SASEGT. The CDR3 extends over 14 amino acids. V was clipped by 11 bases and J by 1 base, with 15 bases between them. The CDR3 DNA sequence: TGTGCCGTTCAGTCCGGGTTTTCTGGAAACACCATATATTTT. This encodes CAVQSGFSGNTIYF.

This clonotype was counted many times. This chain connects TRBV20-1 to TRBJ2-1; D assignment may be TRBD1 or TRBD2 (5 bases each). The CDR3 spans 13 residues. V gave up 6 bases and J gave up 9 bases, with 18 bases separating them. CDR1 and CDR2 (germline): DFQATT, SNEGSKA (reference sequence). CDR3 region: CSASRGRFGEQFF. CDR3 bases: TGCAGTGCCTCCCGGGGCAGGTTTGGTGAGCAGTTCTTC.

With respect to this clonotype: A much larger clonotype is one base distant, so this may be a read error. Since no conserved phenylalanine or tryptophan closes the CDR3, a read error is the likely cause. The V and J genes are TRBV5-6 and TRBJ2-7; D could derive from TRBD1 or TRBD2 (5 bases each). This CDR3 comprises 14 residues. The germline V and J ends were trimmed by 4 bases and 7 bases, with 18 bases remaining between them. CDR1 is SGHDT and CDR2 is YYEEEE in the germline V gene. In DNA, the CDR3 is TGTGCCAGCAGCCCAACGGGGTGGGGCGTGGAGCAGTACGCC. Translated: CASSPTGWGVEQYA.

This clonotype was observed at least ten times. The rearrangement links TRBV20-1 to TRBJ2-1; no definite D call. This CDR3 region has 14 residues. Germline CDR1 and CDR2: DFQATT and SNEGSKA (reference sequence). V was pared by 0 bases and J by 9 bases, with 15 bases between. The CDR3 loop is CSARDLGSLAEQFF. CDR3 nucleotide sequence: TGCAGTGCTAGAGATCTAGGCTCTTTGGCTGAGCAGTTCTTC.

This clonotype occurred many times. The J gene is TRBJ2-6, the V gene TRBV20-1, with 7 bases matching TRBD2. The V gene end was trimmed by 0 bases and the J gene end by 4 bases; junction bases not matched to a gene: 6. Germline V gene lookup returns CDR1 DFQATT and CDR2 SNEGSKA (reference sequence). This CDR3 is built from 16 residues. The chain's CDR3 is CSARDRGGTGANVLTF. In nucleotides, the CDR3 is TGCAGTGCTAGAGATAGGGGAGGGACCGGGGCCAACGTCCTGACTTTC.

Worth noting for this clonotype: One end of the junction fails to match germline, which may point to a read error. V gene TRBV5-3 combines with J gene TRBJ2-7, with D unclear. TRBV5-3 is marked as an open reading frame, function uncertain. The CDR3 spans 13 residues. The CDR3 DNA follows: TGTGCCAGGAGCTTGGAGCTCCCCTACGAGCAGTACTTC. Protein: CARSLELPYEQYF.

This clonotype has a count of ten or more. Here the CDR3 DNA reads TGCAGCGTTGAAGATCGGGGTGACGTGGATACGCAGTATTTT. It specifies CSVEDRGDVDTQYF. The V gene is TRBV29-1, the J gene TRBJ2-3; maybe TRBD2 (5 bases). The germline V gene has CDR1 SQVTM and CDR2 ANQGSEA. Trimming took 0 bases from V and 6 from J, leaving 13 bases between them. The CDR3 is made up of 14 amino acids.

V is TRBV12-5 and J is TRBJ2-1, with D hard to call. Germline CDR1 LGHNT, CDR2 FRNRAP. The CDR3 extends over 14 amino acids. V was cut by 9 bases and J by 6 bases, with 18 bases left in between. The CDR3: CASSDVALGNEQFF. Written as DNA, the CDR3 is TGTGCTAGCTCCGATGTGGCCCTGGGCAATGAGCAGTTCTTC.

The V call is TRBV5-6, the J call TRBJ2-3, with D hard to call. Per germline, CDR1 SGHDT and CDR2 YYEEEE. Deletions cut 2 bases from V and 7 bases from J, with 5 bases between. The length of the CDR3 is 11 residues. CDR3 residues: CASSFAHTQYF. The CDR3 DNA sequence: TGTGCCAGCAGCTTCGCGCATACGCAGTATTTT.

This clonotype was counted between two and nine times. The rearrangement links TRBV13 to TRBJ1-1; tentative D call: TRBD1 (6 bases). This CDR3 region has 14 residues. Germline-derived CDR1 and CDR2 are PRHDT and FYEKMQ (reference sequence). Trimming removed 3 bases at V and 7 bases at J, with 15 bases between. CDR3 protein: CASSFSGRGGEAFF. As DNA, the CDR3 is TGTGCCAGCAGCTTCTCAGGGAGGGGGGGTGAAGCTTTCTTT. Drawing the rest from reference TRBV13 and TRBJ1-1, the complete variable domain is AAGVIQSPRHLIKEKRETATLKCYPIPRHDTVYWYQQGPGQDPQFLISFYEKMQSDKGSIPDRFSAQQFSDYHSELNMSSLELGDSALYFCASSFSGRGGEAFFGQGTRLTVV.

This clonotype was observed many times. The rearrangement joins TRBV20-1 to TRBJ1-2; possible D gene TRBD1, 5 bases. CDR1 is DFQATT, CDR2 SNEGSKA, per germline (reference sequence). This CDR3 contains 12 residues. V was shortened by 0 bases and J by 6 bases, with 8 bases between the two germline ends. CDR3 DNA sequence: TGCAGTGCTAGAGATCTGACAGATGGCTACACCTTC. Encoded protein: CSARDLTDGYTF.

In this sample, this clonotype turned up a few times. The chain joins TRBV24-1 to TRBJ2-3; D perhaps matches TRBD1 (5 bases). Germline V CDR1 and CDR2: KGHDR, SFDVKD. V was cut by 5 bases and J by 1 base, with 24 bases left in between. CDR3 size: 19 residues. This chain's CDR3 is CATSVPQDKTIFRTDTQYF. CDR3 DNA: TGTGCCACCAGTGTTCCCCAGGACAAGACGATCTTCCGCACAGATACGCAGTATTTT.

V and J are TRBV12-3 or TRBV12-4 and TRBJ1-4; TRBD1 matches 7 bases. The ends lost 6 bases at V and 8 bases at J; junction bases unmatched: 12. This CDR3 comprises 15 residues. The CDR3 sequence is CASSLRQGREEKLFF. The CDR3 region has the DNA TGTGCCAGCAGCCTAAGACAGGGAAGGGAAGAAAAACTGTTTTTT.

This clonotype occurred many times. This chain links TRBV6-5 with TRBJ2-1; 7 positions agree with TRBD2. This CDR3 has 13 residues. J lost 7 bases, V lost 2 bases, and 2 bases had no gene match. Per germline, CDR1 MNHEY and CDR2 SVGAGI. The CDR3 region has the DNA TGTGCCAGCAGTTACCTGGGGGGGAATGAGCAGTTCTTC. Residues: CASSYLGGNEQFF.

The sample holds a few counts of this clonotype. V gene TRBV28 combines with J gene TRBJ1-5; D is perhaps TRBD1 (5 bases). The CDR3 spans 15 residues. The germline V gene has CDR1 MDHEN and CDR2 SYDVKM. Trimming stripped 2 bases from V and 5 bases from J, with 13 bases between. This CDR3 is CASSLSRAGDQPQHF. The CDR3 bases are TGTGCCAGCAGTTTAAGCAGGGCCGGTGATCAGCCCCAGCATTTT.

This clonotype was recorded at least ten times. V usage is TRBV7-9 and J usage is TRBJ1-4; D remains unclear. Germline V gene sequence: CDR1 SEHNR, CDR2 FQNEAQ (reference sequence). V gave up 2 bases and J gave up 3 bases, with 10 bases separating them. This CDR3 region has 15 residues. Here the CDR3 reads CASSLKSAPNEKLFF. CDR3 in DNA: TGTGCCAGCAGCTTAAAGTCAGCTCCTAATGAAAAACTGTTTTTT.